A selection of T cell receptor beta chains follows, all from one sample in a study of T cells in Graves' hyperthyroidism and ophthalmopathy. TCRdb analysed the multiplex PCR reads with MiXCR anew, one entry per CDR3 protein. This sample has fewer than 750,000 distinct CDR3 sequences, with about 14% found just once. Specimen: blood. The source of these receptors is a woman in her fifties or sixties with Graves' ophthalmopathy. Both conserved end residues are part of each CDR3. Fields, in order: J gene, D gene, V gene, clone size, CDR3 DNA, CDR3 protein. D genes are given only for firm matches. Clone size is shown for a subset of rows, as once, few, many or a class of expanded clone.

TRBJ1-5,TRBD1,TRBV6-1,few,TGTGCCGGGGGACAGGGGAATCAGCCCCAGCATTTT,CAGGQGNQPQHF
TRBJ2-1,NA,TRBV5-1,many,TGCGCCAGCAGCCCAAGCGGGCCTTCCTACAATGAGCAGTTCTTC,CASSPSGPSYNEQFF
TRBJ2-2,NA,TRBV2,once,TGTGCCAGCGTCCGGGGACGGAACACCGGGGAGCTGTTTTTT,CASVRGRNTGELFF
TRBJ1-1,TRBD1,TRBV30,few,TGTGCCTGGACCCCTAAGACAGGGCTGAACACTGAAGCTTTCTTT,CAWTPKTGLNTEAFF
TRBJ2-1,NA,TRBV6-2/TRBV6-3,few,TGTGCCAGCAGACCGGGACCTAGCCGGAATGAGCAGTTCTTC,CASRPGPSRNEQFF
TRBJ2-1,NA,TRBV2,NA,TGTGCCAGCCATATTGGGGGAGCCTACAATGAGCAGTTCTTC,CASHIGGAYNEQFF
TRBJ2-7,NA,TRBV2,many,TGTGCCAGCAGTGACGGAGGGGCCTCCTACGAGCAGTACTTC,CASSDGGASYEQYF
TRBJ1-6,NA,TRBV7-2,NA,TGTGCCAGCAGCCGGGGGCGAGACGATTCACCCCTCCACTTT,CASSRGRDDSPLHF
TRBJ2-5,NA,TRBV19,NA,TGTGCCAGTAGTTCCTATCAGGACCAAGAGACCCAGTACTTC,CASSSYQDQETQYF
TRBJ1-2,NA,TRBV28,many,TGTGCCAGCATGTTTCGGGACTGGCGCTACACCTTC,CASMFRDWRYTF
TRBJ2-7,NA,TRBV6-5,few,TGTGCCAGCAGTTACGCGGACGGGCCTAGCTCCTACGAGCAGTACTTC,CASSYADGPSSYEQYF
TRBJ2-5,TRBD1,TRBV12-3/TRBV12-4,many,TGTGCCAGCAGTTTATCCGACAGGGGATTTGAGACCCAGTACTTC,CASSLSDRGFETQYF
TRBJ2-7,NA,TRBV18,many,TGTGCCAGCTCACCAACCGGGACACCGAACTACGAGCAGTACTTC,CASSPTGTPNYEQYF
TRBJ1-1,NA,TRBV12-3/TRBV12-4,NA,TGTGCCAGCAGTTTTAAGGTCAGTGGCGCTTTCTTT,CASSFKVSGAFF
TRBJ2-7,NA,TRBV6-1,many,TGTGCCAGCAGAAACACCGGGACGACTTCCTACGAGCAGTACTTC,CASRNTGTTSYEQYF
TRBJ2-3,NA,TRBV29-1,NA,TGCAGCGTTGCCAGGGGCACAGATACGCAGTATTTT,CSVARGTDTQYF
TRBJ2-7,TRBD1,TRBV5-1,many,TGCGCCAGCAGCTTGAGGGCAGGGGGCGAAGACGAGCAGTACTTC,CASSLRAGGEDEQYF
TRBJ1-2,NA,TRBV9,NA,TGTGCCAGCAGCGTAGAGGCACATGACTATGGCTACACCTTC,CASSVEAHDYGYTF
TRBJ1-5,NA,TRBV28,NA,TGTGCCAGCAGTTTGAAGTATAGCAATCAGCCCCAGCATTTT,CASSLKYSNQPQHF
TRBJ2-4,NA,TRBV7-8,NA,TGTGCCAGCAGCTTAAATGCGGGCAGTAGGTCCAAAAACATTCAGTACTTC,CASSLNAGSRSKNIQYF
TRBJ1-1,NA,TRBV29-1,NA,TGCAGCGTCGTAAAGACAGGTCGCACTGAAGCTTTCTTT,CSVVKTGRTEAFF
TRBJ1-2,NA,TRBV29-1,NA,TGCAGCGTAGCCAGATCCGGGATCCTCTATGGCTACACCTTC,CSVARSGILYGYTF
TRBJ2-2,NA,TRBV7-2,many,TGTGCCAGCAGCGCGTTTAACACCGGGGAGCTGTTTTTT,CASSAFNTGELFF
TRBJ1-2,NA,TRBV5-6,NA,TGTGCCAGCAGCCTCCCTGTACCTAAAATTGGTGGCTACACCTTC,CASSLPVPKIGGYTF
TRBJ2-1,NA,TRBV2,many,TGTGCCAGCAGTGAAAATGGGGGTTGGGGCAATGAGCAGTTCTTC,CASSENGGWGNEQFF
TRBJ1-2,TRBD1,TRBV9,few,TGTGCCAGCAGCGCTACAGGGGATGGCTACACCTTC,CASSATGDGYTF
TRBJ2-7,NA,TRBV28,many,TGTGCCAGCAGTTTGGAGGACATGCCGAGCTCCTACGAGCAGTACTTC,CASSLEDMPSSYEQYF
TRBJ2-7,TRBD1,TRBV6-1,few,TGTGCCAGCAGTCTCACCCTCCGACAGGGGCAGTACTTC,CASSLTLRQGQYF